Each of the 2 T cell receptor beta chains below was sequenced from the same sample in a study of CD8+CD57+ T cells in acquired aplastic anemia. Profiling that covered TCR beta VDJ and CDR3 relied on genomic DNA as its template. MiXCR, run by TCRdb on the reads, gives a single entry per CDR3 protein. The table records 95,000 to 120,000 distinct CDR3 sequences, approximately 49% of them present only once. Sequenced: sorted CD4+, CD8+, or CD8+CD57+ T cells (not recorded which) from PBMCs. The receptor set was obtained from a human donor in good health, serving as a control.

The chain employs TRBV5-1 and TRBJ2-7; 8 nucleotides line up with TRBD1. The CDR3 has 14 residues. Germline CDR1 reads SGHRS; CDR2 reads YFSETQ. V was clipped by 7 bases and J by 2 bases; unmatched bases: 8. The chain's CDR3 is CASQWGTGTYEQYF. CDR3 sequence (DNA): TGCGCCAGCCAGTGGGGGACAGGCACCTACGAGCAGTACTTC.

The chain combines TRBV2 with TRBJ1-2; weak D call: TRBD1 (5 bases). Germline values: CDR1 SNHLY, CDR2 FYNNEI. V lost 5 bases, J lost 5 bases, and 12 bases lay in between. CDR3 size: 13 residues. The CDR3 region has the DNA TGTGCCAGCAGTAGCGACAGAAAGTATGGCTACACCTTC. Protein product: CASSSDRKYGYTF.